Included here is one T cell receptor beta chain sequence, with context. The target antigen is unknown. This table comes from immunoSEQ multiplex PCR, and its TCRdb copy is limited to in-frame clones, with some not included. The sample includes tens of thousands of clones, about 70% seen only once; the top ten take around 3%. The record originates from a study of PD-1 blockade in classical Hodgkin lymphoma. Study results and caveats: Exclusion was applied to patients who started nivolumab under 1 year after ASCT. Repertoire differences lack defined causes, possibly disease activity or prior therapy. Reports indicated that newly diagnosed patients had lower baseline TCR diversity than healthy donors did.

Described time point: cycle 4 day 1 (C4D1), after about 6 weeks of nivolumab. The patients all showed relapse after autologous stem cell transplantation, while their brentuximab vedotin exposure varied. Complete response, partial response or progressive disease were the best responses. Germline V lookup: CDR1 LNHDA, CDR2 SQIVND (reference sequence). V was cut by 11 bases and J by 7 bases, with 9 bases left in between. The CDR3 length is 10 residues. The sample consisted of peripheral blood mononuclear cells (PBMCs), taken before the fourth cycle of nivolumab. The chain joins TRBV19 to TRBJ2-1; unclear D gene. The sequence derives from a human donor with classical Hodgkin lymphoma. The CDR3 loop reads CALYTNEQFF. The CDR3, as DNA: TGTGCCCTCTATACGAATGAGCAGTTCTTC.